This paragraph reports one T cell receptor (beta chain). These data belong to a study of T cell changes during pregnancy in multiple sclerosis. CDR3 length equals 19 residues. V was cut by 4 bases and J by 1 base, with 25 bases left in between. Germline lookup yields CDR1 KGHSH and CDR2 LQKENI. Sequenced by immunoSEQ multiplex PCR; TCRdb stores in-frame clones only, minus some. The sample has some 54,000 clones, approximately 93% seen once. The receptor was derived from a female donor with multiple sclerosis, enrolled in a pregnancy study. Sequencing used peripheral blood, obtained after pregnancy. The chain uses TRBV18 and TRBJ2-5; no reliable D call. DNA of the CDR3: TGTGCCAGCTCACGTGACCGGCCAGGTGGTTTTGTGGGCCAAGAGACCCAGTACTTC. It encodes CASSRDRPGGFVGQETQYF.